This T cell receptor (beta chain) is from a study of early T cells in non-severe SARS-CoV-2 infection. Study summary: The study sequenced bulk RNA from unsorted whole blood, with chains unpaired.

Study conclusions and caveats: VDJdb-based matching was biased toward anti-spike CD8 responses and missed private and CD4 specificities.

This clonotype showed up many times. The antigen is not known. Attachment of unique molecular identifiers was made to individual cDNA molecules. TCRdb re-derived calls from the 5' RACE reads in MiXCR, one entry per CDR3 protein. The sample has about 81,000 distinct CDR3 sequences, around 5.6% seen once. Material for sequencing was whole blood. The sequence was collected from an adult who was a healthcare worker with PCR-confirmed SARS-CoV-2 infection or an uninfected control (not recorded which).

DNA for the CDR3: TGTGCCAGCAGCTTTGATCGGCTCGGGGAGCTGTTTTTT. Encoded protein: CASSFDRLGELFF. V and J are TRBV11-2 and TRBJ2-2; the D is unclear. The ends were cut back, 3 bases at V and 7 bases at J, with 9 bases in the middle. Germline V gene lookup returns CDR1 SGHAT and CDR2 FQNNGV. There are 13 residues in the CDR3.